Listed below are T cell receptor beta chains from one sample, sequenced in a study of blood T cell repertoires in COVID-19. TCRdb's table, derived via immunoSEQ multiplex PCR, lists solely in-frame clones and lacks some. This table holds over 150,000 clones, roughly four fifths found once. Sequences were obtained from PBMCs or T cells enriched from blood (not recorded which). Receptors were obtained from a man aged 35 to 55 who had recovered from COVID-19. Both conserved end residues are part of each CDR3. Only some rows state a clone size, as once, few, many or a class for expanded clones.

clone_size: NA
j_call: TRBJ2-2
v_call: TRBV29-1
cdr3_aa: CSVTGATGELFF

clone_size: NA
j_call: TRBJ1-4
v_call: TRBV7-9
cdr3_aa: CASSLGASGHEKLFF

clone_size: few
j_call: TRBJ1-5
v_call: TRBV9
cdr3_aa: CASSVGGGGNQPQHF

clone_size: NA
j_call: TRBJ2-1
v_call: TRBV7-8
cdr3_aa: CASSLARINPTNEQFF

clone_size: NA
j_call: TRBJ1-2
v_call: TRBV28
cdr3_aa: CASSRPPVAFIDGYTF

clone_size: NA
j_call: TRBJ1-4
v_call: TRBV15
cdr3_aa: CATSRDPLGQTNEKLFF

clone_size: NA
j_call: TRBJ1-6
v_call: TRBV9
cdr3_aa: CASSVPGVNSPLHF

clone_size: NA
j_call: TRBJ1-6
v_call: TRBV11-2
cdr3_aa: CASSVRGQGSYNSPLHF

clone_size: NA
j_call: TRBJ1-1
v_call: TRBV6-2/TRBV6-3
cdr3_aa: CASSPGAGGNTEAFF

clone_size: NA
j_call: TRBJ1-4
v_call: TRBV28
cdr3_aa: CASSFLEEKLFF

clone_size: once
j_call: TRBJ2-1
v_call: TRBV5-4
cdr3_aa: CASSLGLAGVGDEQFF

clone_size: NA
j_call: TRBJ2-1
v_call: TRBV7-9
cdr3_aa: CASSLTESSYNEQFF

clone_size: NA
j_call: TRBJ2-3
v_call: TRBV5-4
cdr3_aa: CASSFQTGGTDTQYF

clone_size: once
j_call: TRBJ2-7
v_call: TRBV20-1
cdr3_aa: CSASMGQAYEQYF

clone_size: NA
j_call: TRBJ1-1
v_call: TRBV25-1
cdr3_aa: CASTRGSTEAFF

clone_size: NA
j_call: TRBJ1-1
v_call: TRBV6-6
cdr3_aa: CASSLGQGNTEAFF

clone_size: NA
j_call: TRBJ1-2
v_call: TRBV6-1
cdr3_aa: CASSETYGTDYGYTF

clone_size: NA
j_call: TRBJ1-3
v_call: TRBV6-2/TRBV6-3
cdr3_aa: CASSPRGQAVVGNTIYF

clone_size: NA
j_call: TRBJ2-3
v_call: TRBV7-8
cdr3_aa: CASSLARADTQYF

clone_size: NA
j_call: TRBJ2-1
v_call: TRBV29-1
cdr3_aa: CSVERLSSYNEQFF

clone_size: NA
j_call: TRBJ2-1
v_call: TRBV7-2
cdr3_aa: CASSPLSGGSYNEQFF

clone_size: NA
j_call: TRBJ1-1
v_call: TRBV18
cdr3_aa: CASSPQMIQGEAFF

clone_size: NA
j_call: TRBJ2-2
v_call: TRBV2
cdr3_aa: CASKSWQMNTGELFF

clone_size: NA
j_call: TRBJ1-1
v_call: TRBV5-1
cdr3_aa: CASSLSVAGGTEAFF

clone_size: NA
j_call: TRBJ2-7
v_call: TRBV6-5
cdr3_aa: CASSYLTGTYEQYF

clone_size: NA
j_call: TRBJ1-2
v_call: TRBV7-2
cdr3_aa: CASSLDRGRGYTF

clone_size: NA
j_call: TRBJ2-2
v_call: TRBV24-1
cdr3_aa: CATSRGTGELFF

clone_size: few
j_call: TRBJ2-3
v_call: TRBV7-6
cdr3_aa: CASSFRDRDFFTDTQYF

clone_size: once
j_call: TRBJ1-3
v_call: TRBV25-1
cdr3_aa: CASSEPGNTIYF

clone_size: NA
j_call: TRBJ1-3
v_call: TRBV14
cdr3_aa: CASSPTPTRDTIYF

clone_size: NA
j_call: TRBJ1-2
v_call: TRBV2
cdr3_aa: CASSGQLDYGYTF

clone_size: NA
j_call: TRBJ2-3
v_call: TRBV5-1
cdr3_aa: CASSLEGGRADTQYF

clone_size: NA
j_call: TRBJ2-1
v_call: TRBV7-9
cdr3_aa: CASSRLVETYNEQFF

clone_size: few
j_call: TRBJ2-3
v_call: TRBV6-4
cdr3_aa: CASSEGGRATDTQYF

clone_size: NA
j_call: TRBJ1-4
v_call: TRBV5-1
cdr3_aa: CASSSQEVTNEKLFF

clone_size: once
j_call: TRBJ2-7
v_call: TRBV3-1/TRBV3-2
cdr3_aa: CASSPPRAGRTYEQYF

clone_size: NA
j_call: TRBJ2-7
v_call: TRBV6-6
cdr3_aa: CASSQTSREQYF

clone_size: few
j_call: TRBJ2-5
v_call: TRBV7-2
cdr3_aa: CASSLGVRETQYF

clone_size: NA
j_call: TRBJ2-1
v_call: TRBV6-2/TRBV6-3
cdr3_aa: CASSSGVNYNEQFF

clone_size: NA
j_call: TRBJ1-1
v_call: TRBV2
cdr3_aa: CASTSGGRTEAFF

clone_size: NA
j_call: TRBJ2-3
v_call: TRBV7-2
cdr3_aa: CASSLGLDASTDTQYF

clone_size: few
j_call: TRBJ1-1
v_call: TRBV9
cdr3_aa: CASSRQGLAEAFF

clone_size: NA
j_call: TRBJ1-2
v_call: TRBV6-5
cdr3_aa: CASSYQGYNGYTF

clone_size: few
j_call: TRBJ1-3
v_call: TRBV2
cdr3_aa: CASSADRGSYSGNTIYF

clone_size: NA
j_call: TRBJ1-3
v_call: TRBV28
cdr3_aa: CASIHRGIHSGNTIYF

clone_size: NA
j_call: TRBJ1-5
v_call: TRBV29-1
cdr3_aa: CSVADRDQPQHF

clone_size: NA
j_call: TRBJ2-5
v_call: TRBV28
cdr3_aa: CASMSGQGFWETQYF

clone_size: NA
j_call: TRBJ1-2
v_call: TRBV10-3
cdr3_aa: CAISESKGRNYGYTF

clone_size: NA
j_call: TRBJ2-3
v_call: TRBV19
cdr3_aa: CASRFRQGEADTQYF

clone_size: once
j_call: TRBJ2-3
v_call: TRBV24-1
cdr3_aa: CATSEDSSTDTQYF

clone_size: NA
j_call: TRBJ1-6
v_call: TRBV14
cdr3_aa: CASSQEGRNSPLHF

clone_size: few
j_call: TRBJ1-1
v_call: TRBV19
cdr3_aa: CASSWTGETEAFF

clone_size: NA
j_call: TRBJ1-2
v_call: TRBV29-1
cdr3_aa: CSVSQGDVYGYTF

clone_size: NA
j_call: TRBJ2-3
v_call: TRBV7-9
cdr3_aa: CASSLGQGLHTDTQYF

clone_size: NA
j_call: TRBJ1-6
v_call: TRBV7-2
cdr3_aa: CASSLESTGVGSPLHF